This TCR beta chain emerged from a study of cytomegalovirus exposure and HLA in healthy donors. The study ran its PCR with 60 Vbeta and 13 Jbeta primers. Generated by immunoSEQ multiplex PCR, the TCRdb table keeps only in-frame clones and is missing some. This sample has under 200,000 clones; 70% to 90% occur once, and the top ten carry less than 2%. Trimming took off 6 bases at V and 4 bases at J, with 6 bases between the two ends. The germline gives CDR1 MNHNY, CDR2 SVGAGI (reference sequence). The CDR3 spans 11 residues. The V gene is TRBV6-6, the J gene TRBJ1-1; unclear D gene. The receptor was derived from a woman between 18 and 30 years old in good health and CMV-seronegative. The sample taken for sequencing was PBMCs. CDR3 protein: CASSLITEAFF. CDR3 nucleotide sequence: TGTGCCAGCAGCCTTATCACTGAAGCTTTCTTT.